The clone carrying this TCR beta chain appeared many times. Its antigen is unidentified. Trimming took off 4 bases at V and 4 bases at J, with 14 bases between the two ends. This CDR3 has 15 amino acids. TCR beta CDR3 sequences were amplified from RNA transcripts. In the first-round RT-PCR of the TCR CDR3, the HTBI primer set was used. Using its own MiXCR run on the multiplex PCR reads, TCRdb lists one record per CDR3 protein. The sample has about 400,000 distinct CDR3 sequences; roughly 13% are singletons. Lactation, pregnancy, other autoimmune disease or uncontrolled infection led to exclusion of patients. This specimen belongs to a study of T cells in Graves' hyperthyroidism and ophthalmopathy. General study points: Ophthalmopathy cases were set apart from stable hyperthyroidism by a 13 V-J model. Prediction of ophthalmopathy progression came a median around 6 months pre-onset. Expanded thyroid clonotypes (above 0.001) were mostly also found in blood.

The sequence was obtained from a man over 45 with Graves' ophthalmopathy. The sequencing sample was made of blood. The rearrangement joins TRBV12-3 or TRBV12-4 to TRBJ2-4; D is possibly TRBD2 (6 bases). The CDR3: CASSWGGTVKNIQYF. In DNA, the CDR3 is TGTGCCAGCAGTTGGGGCGGGACCGTAAAAAACATTCAGTACTTC.